This is a list of T cell receptor beta chains from one sample in a study of blood T cell repertoires in COVID-19. Libraries were prepared by immunoSEQ multiplex PCR; TCRdb keeps only in-frame clonotypes and omits some of them. The sample lists 30,000 to 40,000 clones; 70% to 90% were seen once. Input material: peripheral blood. These TCRs come from a human donor in a cohort sampled during active COVID-19. Each CDR3 is given with its conserved first and last residue. A D gene is named only where the DNA matches it firmly. Rows give clone size only sometimes, using once, few, many, or a class for an expanded clone.

abundance	d_gene	v_gene	j_gene	CDR3nt	CDR3aa
NA	TRBD2	TRBV2	TRBJ2-2	TGTGCCAGCAGTCCTAGCGGGGGGCAACGGGGCACCGGGGAGCTGTTTTTT	CASSPSGGQRGTGELFF
NA	NA	TRBV2	TRBJ2-5	TGTGCCAGCACCCGACAGATCGAAGGGACCCAGTACTTC	CASTRQIEGTQYF
few	NA	TRBV5-1	TRBJ2-1	TGCGCCAGCAGCTTGGCACAGGGTGTCAATGAGCAGTTCTTC	CASSLAQGVNEQFF
NA	NA	TRBV7-3	TRBJ2-3	TGTGCCAGCAGCCGCGACAGGTTCACAGATACGCAGTATTTT	CASSRDRFTDTQYF
NA	NA	TRBV12-5	TRBJ1-5	TGTGCTAGTGGTTTGGGCCCCAGGGGTCGGCCCCAGCATTTT	CASGLGPRGRPQHF
few	NA	TRBV6-1	TRBJ2-7	TGTGCCAGCAGTGAAGGTGGACTAGGGGGGTCCTACGAGCAGTACTTC	CASSEGGLGGSYEQYF
once	TRBD1	TRBV6-5	TRBJ2-2	TGTGCCAGCAGCCCGGGACAGACCGGGGAGCTGTTTTTT	CASSPGQTGELFF
NA	TRBD2	TRBV24-1	TRBJ2-1	TGTGCCACCAGTGATTTCAAAAGCGGGGGGGCTAATGAGCAGTTCTTC	CATSDFKSGGANEQFF
NA	TRBD1	TRBV10-3	TRBJ1-1	TGTGCCATCAGACGGACCGGGACAGCGAACACTGAAGCTTTCTTT	CAIRRTGTANTEAFF
NA	TRBD1	TRBV5-6	TRBJ2-2	TGTGCCAGCAGCTCGACAGGGTTCGCGAACACCGGGGAGCTGTTTTTT	CASSSTGFANTGELFF
once	TRBD1	TRBV5-4	TRBJ1-5	TGTGCCAGCAGCCAAGACAGGGGAAACAATCAGCCCCAGCATTTT	CASSQDRGNNQPQHF
NA	TRBD1	TRBV5-5	TRBJ1-1	TGTGCCAGCAGCATAGAACAGGGGAAGGGGGCTGAAGCTTTCTTT	CASSIEQGKGAEAFF
NA	TRBD2	TRBV5-1	TRBJ2-1	TGCGCCAGCAGCTTGGTGGGACTAGCGGGGGTACCTTACAATGAGCAGTTCTTC	CASSLVGLAGVPYNEQFF
once	TRBD1	TRBV4-1	TRBJ1-6	TGCGCCAGCAGCCGGTCCGGGACAGGGCCAGGACCCCTCCACTTT	CASSRSGTGPGPLHF
NA	TRBD2	TRBV3-1/TRBV3-2	TRBJ2-5	TGTGCCAGCAGCCAAGATCGACTAGCCAGACAAGAGACCCAGTACTTC	CASSQDRLARQETQYF
once	TRBD1	TRBV3-1/TRBV3-2	TRBJ2-7	TGTGCCAGCAGACCCCGACAGGGGGAGTCCGAGCAGTACTTC	CASRPRQGESEQYF
NA	NA	TRBV7-7	TRBJ2-1	TGTGCCAGCAGCTTAGCAGGGAGCTCCTACAATGAGCAGTTCTTC	CASSLAGSSYNEQFF
once	TRBD1	TRBV7-9	TRBJ2-5	TGTGCCAGCAGCTTAGCCCAGGGGGTTCAGGAGACCCAGTACTTC	CASSLAQGVQETQYF
few	TRBD1	TRBV4-1	TRBJ2-7	TGCGCCAGCAGCCAATTGTCCTTCCGGGACAGCGCTTGGGTCGAGCAGTACTTC	CASSQLSFRDSAWVEQYF
NA	NA	TRBV5-1	TRBJ2-7	TGCGCCAGCAGCTTGGGACCGCGGCAAGAGCAGTACTTC	CASSLGPRQEQYF
NA	NA	TRBV9	TRBJ1-5	TGTGCCAGCAGCGTAGGAGGGTATGGACAGAATCAGCCCCAGCATTTT	CASSVGGYGQNQPQHF
NA	TRBD1	TRBV2	TRBJ2-7	TGTGCCAGCAACCCGGACAGGACCTACGAGCAGTACTTC	CASNPDRTYEQYF
NA	TRBD1	TRBV3-1/TRBV3-2	TRBJ2-2	TGTGCCAGCAGCCGCTCGCGGACAGGGGGGACCGGGGAGCTGTTTTTT	CASSRSRTGGTGELFF
NA	NA	TRBV3-1/TRBV3-2	TRBJ2-3	TGTGCCAGCAGCCCCTACCGGGATGACACAGATACGCAGTATTTT	CASSPYRDDTDTQYF
NA	TRBD1	TRBV5-1	TRBJ1-6	TGCGCCAGCAGCTTGACCCCAGGGGGCCGGGATTCACCCCTCCACTTT	CASSLTPGGRDSPLHF
once	NA	TRBV5-1	TRBJ1-2	TGCGCCAGCAGCTTGGACTCTTCGGGACACGTCTATGGCTACACCTTC	CASSLDSSGHVYGYTF